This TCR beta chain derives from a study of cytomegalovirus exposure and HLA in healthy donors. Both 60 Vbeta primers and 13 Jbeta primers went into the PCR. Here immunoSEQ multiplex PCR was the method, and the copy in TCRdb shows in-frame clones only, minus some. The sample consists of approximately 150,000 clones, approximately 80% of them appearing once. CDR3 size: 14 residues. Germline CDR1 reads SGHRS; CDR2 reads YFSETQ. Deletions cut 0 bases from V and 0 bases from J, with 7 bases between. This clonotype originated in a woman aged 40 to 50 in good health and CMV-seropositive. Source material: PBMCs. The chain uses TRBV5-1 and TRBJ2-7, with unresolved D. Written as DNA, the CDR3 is TGCGCCAGCAGCTTGGGGGCCGTCTCCTACGAGCAGTACTTC. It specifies CASSLGAVSYEQYF.